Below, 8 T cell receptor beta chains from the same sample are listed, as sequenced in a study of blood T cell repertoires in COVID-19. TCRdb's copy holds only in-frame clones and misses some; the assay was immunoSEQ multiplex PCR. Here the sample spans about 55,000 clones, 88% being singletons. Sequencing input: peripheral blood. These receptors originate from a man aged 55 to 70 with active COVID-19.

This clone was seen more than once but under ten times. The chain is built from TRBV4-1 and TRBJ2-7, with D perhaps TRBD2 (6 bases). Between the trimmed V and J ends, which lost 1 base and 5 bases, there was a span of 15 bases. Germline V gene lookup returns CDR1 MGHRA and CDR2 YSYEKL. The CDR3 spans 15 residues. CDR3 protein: CASSQGPGSTDEQYF. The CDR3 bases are TGCGCCAGCAGCCAAGGTCCCGGGAGTACGGACGAGCAGTACTTC.

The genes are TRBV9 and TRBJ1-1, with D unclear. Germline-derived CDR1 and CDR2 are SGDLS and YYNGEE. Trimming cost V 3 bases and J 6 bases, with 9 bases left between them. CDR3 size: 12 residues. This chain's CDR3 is CASSDSGAEAFF. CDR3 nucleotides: TGTGCCAGCAGCGATTCAGGCGCTGAAGCTTTCTTT.

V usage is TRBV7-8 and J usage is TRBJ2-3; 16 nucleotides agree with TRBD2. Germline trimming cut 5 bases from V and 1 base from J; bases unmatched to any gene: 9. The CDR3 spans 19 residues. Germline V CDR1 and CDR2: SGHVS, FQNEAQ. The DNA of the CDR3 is TGTGCCAGCAGCGCCCCCGGGACTAGCGGGAGGGTTGGCACAGATACGCAGTATTTT. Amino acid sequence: CASSAPGTSGRVGTDTQYF.

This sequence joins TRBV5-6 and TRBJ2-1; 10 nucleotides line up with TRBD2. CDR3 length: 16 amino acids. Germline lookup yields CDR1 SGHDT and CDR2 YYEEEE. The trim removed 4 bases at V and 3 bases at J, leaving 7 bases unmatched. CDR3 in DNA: TGTGCCAGCAGCCAGGCCCTAGCGGGAGTCTACAATGAGCAGTTCTTC. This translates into CASSQALAGVYNEQFF.

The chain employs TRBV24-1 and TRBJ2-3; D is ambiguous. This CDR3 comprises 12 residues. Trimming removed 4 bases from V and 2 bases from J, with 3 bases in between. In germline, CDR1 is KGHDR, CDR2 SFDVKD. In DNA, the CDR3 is TGTGCCACCAGTGACTACACAGATACGCAGTATTTT. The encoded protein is CATSDYTDTQYF.

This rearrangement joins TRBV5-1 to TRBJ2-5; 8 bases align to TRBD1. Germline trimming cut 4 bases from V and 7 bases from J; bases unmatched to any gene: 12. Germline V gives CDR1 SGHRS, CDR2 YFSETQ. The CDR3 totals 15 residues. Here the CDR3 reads CASSIGTGGERTQYF. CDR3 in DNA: TGCGCCAGCAGCATAGGGACAGGCGGTGAGCGGACCCAGTACTTC.

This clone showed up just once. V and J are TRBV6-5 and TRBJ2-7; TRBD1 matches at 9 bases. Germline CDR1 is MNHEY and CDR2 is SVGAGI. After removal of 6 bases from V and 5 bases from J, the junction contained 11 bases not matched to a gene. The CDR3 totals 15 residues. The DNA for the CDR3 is TGTGCCAGCAGAAGATCCGGGACAGGGAATAACGAGCAGTACTTC. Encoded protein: CASRRSGTGNNEQYF.

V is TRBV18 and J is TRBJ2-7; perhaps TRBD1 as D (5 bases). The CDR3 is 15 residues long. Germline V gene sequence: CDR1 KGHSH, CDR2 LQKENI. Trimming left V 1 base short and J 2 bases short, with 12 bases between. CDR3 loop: CASSPRTTGTYEQYF. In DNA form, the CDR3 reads TGTGCCAGCTCACCACGCACCACAGGCACCTACGAGCAGTACTTC.